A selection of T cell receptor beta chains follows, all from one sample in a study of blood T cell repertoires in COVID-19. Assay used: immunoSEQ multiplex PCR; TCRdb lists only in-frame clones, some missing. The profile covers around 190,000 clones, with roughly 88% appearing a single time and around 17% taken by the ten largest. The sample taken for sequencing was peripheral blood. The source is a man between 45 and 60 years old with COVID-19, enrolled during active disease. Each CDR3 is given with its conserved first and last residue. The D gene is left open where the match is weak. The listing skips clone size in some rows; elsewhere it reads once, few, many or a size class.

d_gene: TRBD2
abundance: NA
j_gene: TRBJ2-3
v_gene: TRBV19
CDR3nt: TGTGCCAGTAGTCCGGACGGGAGGGCCTGGGGTGGCACAGATACGCAGTATTTT
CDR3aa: CASSPDGRAWGGTDTQYF

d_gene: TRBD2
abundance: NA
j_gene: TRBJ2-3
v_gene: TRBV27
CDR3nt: TGTGCCAGCAGATGGGGGGGTAGCACAGATACGCAGTATTTT
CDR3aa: CASRWGGSTDTQYF

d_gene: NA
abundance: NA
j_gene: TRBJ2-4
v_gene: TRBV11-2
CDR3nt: TGTGCCAGCAGCTTAACCACACACAGGTTAAATTTGGCCAAAAACATTCAGTACTTC
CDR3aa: CASSLTTHRLNLAKNIQYF

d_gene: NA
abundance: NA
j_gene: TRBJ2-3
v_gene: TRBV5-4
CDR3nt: TGTGCCAGCAGCGCGGGACAGCGCACAGATACGCAGTATTTT
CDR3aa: CASSAGQRTDTQYF

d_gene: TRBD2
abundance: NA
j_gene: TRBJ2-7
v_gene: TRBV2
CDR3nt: TGTGCCAGCAGTGATGCAGGGAGGGCGGGAGAGTCCTACGAGCAGTACTTC
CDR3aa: CASSDAGRAGESYEQYF

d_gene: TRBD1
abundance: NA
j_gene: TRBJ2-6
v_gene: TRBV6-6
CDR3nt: TGTGCCAGCAGTCGACAGGGGGCATGGGGCAGAACGTCTGGGGCCAACGTCCTGACTTTC
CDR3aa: CASSRQGAWGRTSGANVLTF

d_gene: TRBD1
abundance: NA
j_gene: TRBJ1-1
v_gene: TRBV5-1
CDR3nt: TGCGCCAGCAGCTCCATGGGGGCAGGGGGGAGGAACACTGAAGCTTTCTTT
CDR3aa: CASSSMGAGGRNTEAFF

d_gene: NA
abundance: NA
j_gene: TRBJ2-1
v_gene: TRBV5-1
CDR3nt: TGCGCCAGCAGCTTGGAATCGTTAGCCTACAATGAGCAGTTCTTC
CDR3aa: CASSLESLAYNEQFF

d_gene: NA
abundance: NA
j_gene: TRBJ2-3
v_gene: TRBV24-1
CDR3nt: TGTGCCACCAGTGATTTGGTACGGGGGAGCACAGATACGCAGTATTTT
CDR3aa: CATSDLVRGSTDTQYF

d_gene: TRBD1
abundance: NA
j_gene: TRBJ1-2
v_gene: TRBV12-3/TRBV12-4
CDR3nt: TGTGCCAGCAGCCCACAGGGGTCCTATGGCTACACCTTC
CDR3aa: CASSPQGSYGYTF

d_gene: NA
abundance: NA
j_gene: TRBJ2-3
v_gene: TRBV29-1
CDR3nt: TGCAGCGGCCTTAGCGGAGAGGGCACAGATACGCAGTATTTT
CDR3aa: CSGLSGEGTDTQYF

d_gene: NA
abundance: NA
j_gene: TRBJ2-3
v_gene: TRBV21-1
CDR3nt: TGTGCCAGCAGCAATTCGCGGGGGACTTGCACAGATACGCAGTATTTT
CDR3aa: CASSNSRGTCTDTQYF

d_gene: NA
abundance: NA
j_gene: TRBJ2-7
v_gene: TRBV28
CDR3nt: TGTGCCAGCAGTCCCAGGGGCTACGAGCAGTACTTC
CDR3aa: CASSPRGYEQYF

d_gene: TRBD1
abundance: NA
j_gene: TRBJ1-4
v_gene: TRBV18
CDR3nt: TGTGCCAGCTCACCCCAAGTGGCAGCGACAGGGAGTGAAAAACTGTTTTTT
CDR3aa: CASSPQVAATGSEKLFF

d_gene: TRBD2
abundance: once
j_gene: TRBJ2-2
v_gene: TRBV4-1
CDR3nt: TGCGCCAGCAGCCAAGATTGGTTGGCTAGCGGGGTGGTCGGGGAGCTGTTTTTT
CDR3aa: CASSQDWLASGVVGELFF

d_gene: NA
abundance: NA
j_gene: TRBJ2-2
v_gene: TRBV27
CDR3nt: TGTGCCAGCAGTCCCAGCCAGGGGAACACCGGGGAGCTGTTTTTT
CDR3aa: CASSPSQGNTGELFF

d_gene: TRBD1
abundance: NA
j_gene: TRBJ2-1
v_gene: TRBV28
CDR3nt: TGTGCCAGCAAATCCGGGACAGACAATGAGCAGTTCTTC
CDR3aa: CASKSGTDNEQFF

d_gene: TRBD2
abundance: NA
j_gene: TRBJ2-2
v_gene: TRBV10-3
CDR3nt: TGTGCCATCAGTGAGTCCGGAAGCGGGACGAACACCGGGGAGCTGTTTTTT
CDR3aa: CAISESGSGTNTGELFF

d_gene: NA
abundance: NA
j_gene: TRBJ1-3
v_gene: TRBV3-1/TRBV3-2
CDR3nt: TGTGCCAGCAGCCAAGACGACCCCCCTATTTTAGACAGCTTCTCTGGAAACACCATATATTTT
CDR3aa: CASSQDDPPILDSFSGNTIYF

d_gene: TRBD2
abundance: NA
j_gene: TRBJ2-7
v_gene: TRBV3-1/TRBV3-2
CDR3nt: TGTGCCAGCAGCCCTACTAGCGTCAACGAGCAGTACTTC
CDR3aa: CASSPTSVNEQYF

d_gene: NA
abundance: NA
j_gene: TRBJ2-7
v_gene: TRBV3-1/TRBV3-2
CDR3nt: TGTGCCAGCAGCCAAGACCTATCCCTACTAGCACCAATGACCTACGAGCAGTACTTC
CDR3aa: CASSQDLSLLAPMTYEQYF

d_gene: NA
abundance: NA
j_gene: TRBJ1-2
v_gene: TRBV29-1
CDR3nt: TGCAGCGCCCAACAGAGTCTTAACTATGGCTACACCTTC
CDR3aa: CSAQQSLNYGYTF

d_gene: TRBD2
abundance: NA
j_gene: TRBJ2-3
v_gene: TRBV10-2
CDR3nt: TGCGCCAGCAGGTTAGCGGGGGGTTACACAGATACGCAGTATTTT
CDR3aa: CASRLAGGYTDTQYF

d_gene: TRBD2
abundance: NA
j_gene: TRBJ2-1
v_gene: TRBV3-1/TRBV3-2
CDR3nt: TGTGCCAGCAGCCCCCAAGCGGGAGTCGTTGAGCAGTTCTTC
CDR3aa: CASSPQAGVVEQFF

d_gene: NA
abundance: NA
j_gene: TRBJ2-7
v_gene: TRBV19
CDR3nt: TGTGCCAGTAGCCACGACGGGTACTACGAGCAGTACTTC
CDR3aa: CASSHDGYYEQYF

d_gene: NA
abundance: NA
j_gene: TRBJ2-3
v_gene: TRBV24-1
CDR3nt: TGTGCCACCAGTGACTCCGTCGCCGGGGATGGGGGCACAGATACGCAGTATTTT
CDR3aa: CATSDSVAGDGGTDTQYF

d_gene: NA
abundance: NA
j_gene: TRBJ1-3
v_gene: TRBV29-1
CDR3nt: TGCAGCGTTACCGGGACTCAAGAATCCATAAACACCATATATTTT
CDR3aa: CSVTGTQESINTIYF

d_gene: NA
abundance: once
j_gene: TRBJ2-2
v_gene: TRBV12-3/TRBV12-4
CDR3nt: TGTGCCAGCAGCCCCGAGAGCGGCGGGGAGCTGTTTTTT
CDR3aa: CASSPESGGELFF

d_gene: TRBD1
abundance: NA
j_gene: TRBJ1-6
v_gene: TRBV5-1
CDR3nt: TGCGCCAGCAGCTTGTTCCCGGACAGGAATAATTCACCCCTCCACTTT
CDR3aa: CASSLFPDRNNSPLHF

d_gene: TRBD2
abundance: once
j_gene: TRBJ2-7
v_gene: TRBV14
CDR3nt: TGTGCCAGCAGCCAAGCACTAGCGGGGGGGCTCGAGCAGTACTTC
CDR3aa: CASSQALAGGLEQYF

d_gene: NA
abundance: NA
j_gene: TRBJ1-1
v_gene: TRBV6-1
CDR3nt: TGTGCCAGCAGTGAATTGGGGGGGGCTGAAGCTTTCTTT
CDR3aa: CASSELGGAEAFF

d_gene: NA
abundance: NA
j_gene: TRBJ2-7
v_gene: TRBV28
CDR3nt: TGTGCCAGCAGTGACAACAGGGACGCCAGCTACGAGCAGTACTTC
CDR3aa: CASSDNRDASYEQYF

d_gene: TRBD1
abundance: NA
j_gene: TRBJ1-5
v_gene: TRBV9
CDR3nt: TGTGCCAGCAGCGCAACCGGGACAGGGAATCAGCCCCAGCATTTT
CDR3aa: CASSATGTGNQPQHF

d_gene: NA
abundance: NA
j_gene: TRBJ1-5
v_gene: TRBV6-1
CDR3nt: TGTGCCAGCAGTGAGGCCGCTAGCAATCAGCCCCAGCATTTT
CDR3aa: CASSEAASNQPQHF

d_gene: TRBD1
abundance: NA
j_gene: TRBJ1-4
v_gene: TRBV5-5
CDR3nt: TGTGCCAGCAACCAACAGGGGGGTAATGAAAAACTGTTTTTT
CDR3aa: CASNQQGGNEKLFF

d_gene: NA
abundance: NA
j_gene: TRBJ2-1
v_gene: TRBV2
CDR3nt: TGTGCCAGCTCCAGCGGGCCAAACAATGAGCAGTTCTTC
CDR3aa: CASSSGPNNEQFF

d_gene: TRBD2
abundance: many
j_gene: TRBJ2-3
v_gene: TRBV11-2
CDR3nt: TGTGCCAGCAGCTTCCCCCATAGCGGGGGAAGGAGCACAGATACGCAGTATTTT
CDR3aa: CASSFPHSGGRSTDTQYF

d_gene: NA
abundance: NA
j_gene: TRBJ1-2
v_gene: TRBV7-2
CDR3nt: TGTGCCAGCAGCGCCAGCTCAGGCTGGCAGGGCTACACCTTC
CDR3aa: CASSASSGWQGYTF

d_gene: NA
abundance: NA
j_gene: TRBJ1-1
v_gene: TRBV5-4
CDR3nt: TGTGCCAGCAGCTTGGGATGGAGAAACACTGAAGCTTTCTTT
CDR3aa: CASSLGWRNTEAFF

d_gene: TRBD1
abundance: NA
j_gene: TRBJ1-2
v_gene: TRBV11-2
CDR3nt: TGTGCCAGCAGCTTCGGGACAGGGGAGGGTGGCTACACCTTC
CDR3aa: CASSFGTGEGGYTF

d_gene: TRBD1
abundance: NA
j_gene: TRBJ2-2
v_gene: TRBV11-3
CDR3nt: TGTGCCAGCAGCGTCACCGGGACAGGGACCGGGGAGCTGTTTTTT
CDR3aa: CASSVTGTGTGELFF

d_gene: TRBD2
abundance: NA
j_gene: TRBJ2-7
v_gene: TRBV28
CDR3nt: TGTGCCAGCAGTTTTCGTCGACTAGCGGGACTCTACGAGCAGTACTTC
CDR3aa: CASSFRRLAGLYEQYF

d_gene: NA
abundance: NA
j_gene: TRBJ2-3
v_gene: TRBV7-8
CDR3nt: TGTGCCAGCAGCCCCCGGGGCACAGATACGCAGTATTTT
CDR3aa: CASSPRGTDTQYF

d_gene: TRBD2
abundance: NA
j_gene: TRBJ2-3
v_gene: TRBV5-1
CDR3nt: TGCGCCAGCAGCCCGGGACTAGCGGGAGCGCTAGATACGCAGTATTTT
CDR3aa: CASSPGLAGALDTQYF

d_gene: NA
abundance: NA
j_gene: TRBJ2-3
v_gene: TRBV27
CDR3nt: TGTGCCAGCAGTTTGCAGATCTCTAGCACAGATACGCAGTATTTT
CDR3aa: CASSLQISSTDTQYF

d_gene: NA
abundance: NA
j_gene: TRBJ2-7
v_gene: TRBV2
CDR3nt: TGTGCCAGCAGAGAGACTGACAGGCCCACCCGGTACTTC
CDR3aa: CASRETDRPTRYF

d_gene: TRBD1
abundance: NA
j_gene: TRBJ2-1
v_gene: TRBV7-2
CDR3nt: TGTGCCAGCAGCTCAGGACAGGGGGCATACAATGAGCAGTTCTTC
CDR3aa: CASSSGQGAYNEQFF